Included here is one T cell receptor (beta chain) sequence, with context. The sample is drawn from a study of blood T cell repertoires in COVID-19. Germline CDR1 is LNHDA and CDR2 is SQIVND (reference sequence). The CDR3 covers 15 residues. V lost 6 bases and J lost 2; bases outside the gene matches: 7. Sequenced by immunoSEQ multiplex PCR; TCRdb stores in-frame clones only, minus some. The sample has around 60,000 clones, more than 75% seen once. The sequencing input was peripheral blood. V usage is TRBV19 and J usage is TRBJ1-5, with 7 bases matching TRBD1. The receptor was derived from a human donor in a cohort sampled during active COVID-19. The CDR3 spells CASRRGGQGNQPQHF. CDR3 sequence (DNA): TGTGCCAGTAGGCGGGGTGGACAGGGCAATCAGCCCCAGCATTTT.